Reported below is one TCR beta chain. Its cognate antigen is unknown. The sample is drawn from a study of cytomegalovirus exposure and HLA in healthy donors. A multiplex PCR was run with 60 Vbeta primers and 13 Jbeta primers. Produced via immunoSEQ multiplex PCR; TCRdb's table is partial and in-frame only. The ten top clones account for 1.5% to 1.9%, within a sample of about 130,000 clones. This CDR3 region has 15 residues. Germline lookup yields CDR1 SGHRS and CDR2 YFSETQ. V was clipped by 4 bases and J by 5 bases; unmatched bases: 11. Findings of the study overall: As was reported, the HLA-A and HLA-B alleles of most subjects were accurately predicted from TCR beta sequences. Later analysis identified a missense DCLRE1C variant that was linked to TCR beta V- and J-gene trimming.

This clonotype was sampled from a woman aged 40 to 50 in good health and CMV-seronegative. The chain employs TRBV5-1 and TRBJ2-5, with 7 bases fitting TRBD1. Material: PBMCs. CDR3 loop: CASSRGTENFETQYF. The CDR3 nucleotides are TGCGCCAGCAGCAGAGGGACAGAAAATTTTGAGACCCAGTACTTC.